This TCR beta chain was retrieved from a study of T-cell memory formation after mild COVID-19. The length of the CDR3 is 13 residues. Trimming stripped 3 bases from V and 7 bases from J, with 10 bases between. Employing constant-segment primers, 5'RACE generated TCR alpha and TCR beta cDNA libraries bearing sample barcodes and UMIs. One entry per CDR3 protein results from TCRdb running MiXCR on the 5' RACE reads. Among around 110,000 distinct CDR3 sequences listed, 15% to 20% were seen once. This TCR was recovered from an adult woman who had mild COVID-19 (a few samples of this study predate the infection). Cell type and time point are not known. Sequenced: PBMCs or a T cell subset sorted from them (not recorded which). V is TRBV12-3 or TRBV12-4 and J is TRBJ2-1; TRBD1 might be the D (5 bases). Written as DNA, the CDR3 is TGTGCCAGCAGTTTCGGGCAGGGAAATGAGCAGTTCTTC. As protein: CASSFGQGNEQFF.